Detailed here is one T cell receptor beta chain. Its antigen is unknown. Trimming cost V 3 bases and J 4 bases, with 13 bases left between them. CDR1 SGHNT and CDR2 YYREEE come from the germline V gene (reference sequence). This CDR3 comprises 15 residues. The PCR contained 60 Vbeta and 13 Jbeta primers. As originally analysed: An analysis performed later counted about 80 million unique TCR beta chains (approximately 12 million of them shared). Data came from immunoSEQ multiplex PCR; TCRdb stores just in-frame clones and leaves some out. That table is the source of V, J and clone size, and D and trimming were worked out from the DNA. The repertoire holds about 130,000 clones, with roughly four fifths as singletons. Donors consisted of healthy bone marrow donors. These data come from a study of cytomegalovirus exposure and HLA in healthy donors. Study-wide results and limits: A list of around 160 TCR beta chains associated with cytomegalovirus was given. Later analysis showed most CMV-associated TCR beta chains appearing HLA-restricted.

This receptor was taken from a woman aged 40 to 49 in good health and CMV-seropositive. Sequenced input: PBMCs. The chain combines TRBV5-4 with TRBJ1-4, with a weak D call TRBD1 (5 bases). CDR3 nucleotides: TGTGCCAGCAGCTCTCACCCCCAGGGTAATGAAAAACTGTTTTTT. This codes for CASSSHPQGNEKLFF.